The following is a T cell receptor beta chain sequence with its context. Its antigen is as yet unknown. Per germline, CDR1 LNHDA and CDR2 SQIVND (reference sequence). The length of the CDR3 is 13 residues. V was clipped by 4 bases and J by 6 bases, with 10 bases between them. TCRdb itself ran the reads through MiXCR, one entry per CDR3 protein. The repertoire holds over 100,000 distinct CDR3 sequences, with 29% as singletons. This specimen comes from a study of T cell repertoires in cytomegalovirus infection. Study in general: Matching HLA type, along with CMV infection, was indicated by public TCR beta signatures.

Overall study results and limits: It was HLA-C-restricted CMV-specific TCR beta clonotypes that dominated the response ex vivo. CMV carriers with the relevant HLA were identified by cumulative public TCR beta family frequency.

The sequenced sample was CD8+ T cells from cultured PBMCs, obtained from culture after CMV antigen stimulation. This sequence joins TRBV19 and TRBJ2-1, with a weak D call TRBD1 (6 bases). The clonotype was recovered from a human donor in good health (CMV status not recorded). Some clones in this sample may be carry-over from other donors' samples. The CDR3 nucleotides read TGTGCCAGTAGTACTGGACAGATCAATGAGCAGTTCTTC. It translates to CASSTGQINEQFF.